This entry concerns a single T cell receptor (beta chain). Antigen specificity is unknown. The data belong to a study of beta chain features in type 1 diabetes. Overall study results and limits: At VDJ recombination sites, type 1 diabetes patients had fewer insertions and more deleted nucleotides. Moderate but significant shortening of TCRB CDR3s was recorded in all four CD4+ subsets from Type 1 diabetes patients. PCR could preferentially amplify shorter templates, alike in patients and controls. The naive, central memory and Treg TCRB repertoires showed an apparent similarity that was greater among patients than among healthy donors.

Isolated RNA was reverse transcribed in full, so expressed TCRB transcripts were sequenced. Clones were read by immunoSEQ multiplex PCR, and TCRdb kept only the in-frame ones, dropping some. The repertoire includes roughly 150,000 clones, 63% of them detected once, and about 0.081% sits in the top ten. V was cut by 5 bases and J by 2 bases, with 13 bases left in between. The CDR3 is 15 residues long. The germline gives CDR1 LNHDA, CDR2 SQIVND (reference sequence). Using CD45RO/CCR7/CD25/CD127/CD95/CD27, CD4+ naive, central memory, regulatory and stem cell-like memory cells were sorted. The source material was naive CD4+ T cells from blood. The chain employs TRBV19 and TRBJ2-1; D is possibly TRBD1 (5 bases). The sequence derives from a man aged 30 to 45 with type 1 diabetes. The DNA for the CDR3 is TGTGCCAGTAGTGAACCCCAGGGAACCTACAATGAGCAGTTCTTC. Encoded protein: CASSEPQGTYNEQFF.